This is a list of T cell receptor beta chains from one sample in a study of blood T cell repertoires in COVID-19. Sequencing used immunoSEQ multiplex PCR; TCRdb keeps in-frame clones, though not all of them. The sample carries around 64,000 clones, around 86% recorded once. Sequencing was done on a sample of peripheral blood. Receptor source: a man aged 45-60 years with active COVID-19. The CDR3 runs from the conserved cysteine through the conserved F or W. The order of the fields is D gene, clone size, V gene, J gene, CDR3 DNA, CDR3 protein. A D gene is named only where the DNA matches it firmly. Clone size is shown for a subset of rows, as once, few, many or a class of expanded clone.

>.|.|TRBV4-3|TRBJ2-6
TGCGCCAGCAGCCAAGATGAAAGAGAAGGGGCCAACGTCCTGACTTTC
CASSQDEREGANVLTF
>.|.|TRBV6-5|TRBJ1-3
TGTGCCAGCAGCCAGATTAACAGGGTGGGAAACACCATATATTTT
CASSQINRVGNTIYF
>TRBD2|.|TRBV7-2|TRBJ2-5
TGTGCCAGCAACCTCGGGACTAGCCCAGAGACCCAGTACTTC
CASNLGTSPETQYF
>TRBD1|.|TRBV6-2/TRBV6-3|TRBJ2-7
TGTGCCAGCAGTTACTCGAAAGGGGGCCACGAGCAGTACTTC
CASSYSKGGHEQYF
>TRBD1|.|TRBV6-6|TRBJ1-1
TGTGCCAGCAGTTCCCGGACAGGGCGGAACACTGAAGCTTTCTTT
CASSSRTGRNTEAFF
>TRBD2|once|TRBV18|TRBJ2-3
TGTGCCAGCTCACGGTCTACACTAGCGGGAGGGCCAGATACGCAGTATTTT
CASSRSTLAGGPDTQYF
>TRBD1|.|TRBV19|TRBJ2-1
TGTGCCAGTAGCATTGACAGGGGGCGAAACAATGAGCAGTTCTTC
CASSIDRGRNNEQFF
>.|.|TRBV7-9|TRBJ2-3
TGTGCCAGCAGCCCAGGCACAGATACGCAGTATTTT
CASSPGTDTQYF
>.|.|TRBV24-1|TRBJ2-7
TGTGCCACCAGTGACCGTAGCGGAACTTCAGAGGAGCAGTACTTC
CATSDRSGTSEEQYF
>.|.|TRBV2|TRBJ2-7
TGTGCCAGCAGTGAACTAGCGCACAACGAGCAGTACTTC
CASSELAHNEQYF
>.|.|TRBV6-5|TRBJ2-7
TGTGCCAGCAGTATCGTATCCTACGAGCAGTACTTC
CASSIVSYEQYF
>.|.|TRBV7-2|TRBJ1-1
TGTGCCAGCAGCCGGGGACGGGGGACTGAAGCTTTCTTT
CASSRGRGTEAFF
>.|few|TRBV10-2|TRBJ2-7
TGCGCCAGCAGTGACCCTTTGGGCGCAGGTTCCTACGAGCAGTACTTC
CASSDPLGAGSYEQYF
>TRBD1|.|TRBV19|TRBJ2-1
TGTGCCAGTAGTATGGTGGGCAGGGGGCAAAACAATGAGCAGTTCTTC
CASSMVGRGQNNEQFF